This TCR beta chain originates from a study of shared clonotypes between healthy human individuals. Overall study findings and caveats: Relative to memory subsets, naive subsets generally showed larger estimated richness.

The input for sorted-subset replicate PCRs was around 0.2 ug DNA, 25,000 to 35,000 T cell genomes. Sequencing used immunoSEQ multiplex PCR; TCRdb keeps in-frame clones, though not all of them. The table lists more than 900,000 clones, about 84% of them singletons, with 0.55% to 0.7% in the top ten. This clone came up a few times. Its antigen is as yet unknown. This CDR3 is built from 14 residues. Per germline, CDR1 SGHDT and CDR2 YYEEEE. V was clipped by 0 bases and J by 2 bases, with 9 bases between them. Sequencing input: memory CD4+ T cells from PBMCs. Subset noted: CD45RA-negative fraction. The clonotype originates from a man aged 18 to 30 in good health. Some clones in this sample may be carry-over from other donors' samples. The chain recombines TRBV5-6 with TRBJ2-7; D may be TRBD1 or TRBD2 (5 bases each). The CDR3 DNA reads as TGTGCCAGCAGCTTGGTGGGGGTTCCCTACGAGCAGTACTTC. It encodes CASSLVGVPYEQYF.